The clone carrying this T cell receptor beta chain has at least ten counts. Its antigen is currently unknown. This specimen belongs to a study of neurological immune-mediated disorders. V was trimmed by 4 bases and J by 5 bases, leaving 6 bases between them. The CDR3 runs 11 residues. Germline V CDR1 and CDR2: SGHTA, FQGNSA. The study, taken as a whole, reports: HTLV-1-associated myelopathy led in TCR clonal expansion, while multiple sclerosis ranked lowest, below healthy controls. No sharing of CDR3 amino acid sequences was observed among expanded clones across subjects, suggesting private repertoires in all groups.

Synthesis of cDNA used 5'RACE (with 10-nucleotide random UMIs). TCRdb reprocessed the 5' RACE reads via MiXCR and lists one record per CDR3 protein. The data show under 60,000 distinct CDR3 sequences, about 25% seen once. V gene TRBV7-2 combines with J gene TRBJ2-7; D is undetermined. The sequence came from a woman in her 70s in good health. Material: PBMCs. CDR3 DNA: TGTGCCAGCAGCTGGTACGACGAGCAGTACTTC. Its translation is CASSWYDEQYF.